These T cell receptor beta chains were read from a single sample in a study of neoadjuvant anti-PD-1 for oral cavity cancer. The method was immunoSEQ multiplex PCR; TCRdb's version includes in-frame clones alone and lacks a portion of them. The repertoire consists of about 13,000 clones, with around 66% occurring once and the leading ten covering less than 4%. The sequencing used PBMCs, collected after nivolumab (anti-PD-1) treatment. These receptors were obtained from a person aged 40 to 85 with oral cavity squamous cell carcinoma. Both conserved end residues are part of each CDR3. Each record gives: V gene, J gene, clone size, D gene, CDR3 length, CDR3 protein, CDR3 DNA. The D gene is left open where the match is weak. Rows may omit the clone size; those that give it use once, few, many or a size class.

V gene: TRBV15
J gene: TRBJ2-5
clone size: .
D gene: .
CDR3 length: 16
CDR3 protein: CATSRDPGGWEETQYF
CDR3 DNA: TGTGCCACCAGCAGAGATCCGGGTGGTTGGGAAGAGACCCAGTACTTC

V gene: TRBV10-3
J gene: TRBJ2-7
clone size: once
D gene: .
CDR3 length: 13
CDR3 protein: CAISESEGYEQYF
CDR3 DNA: TGTGCCATCAGTGAGTCCGAGGGATACGAGCAGTACTTC

V gene: TRBV28
J gene: TRBJ2-2
clone size: .
D gene: .
CDR3 length: 15
CDR3 protein: CASKTGSGNTGELFF
CDR3 DNA: TGTGCCAGCAAAACCGGTAGCGGGAACACCGGGGAGCTGTTTTTT

V gene: TRBV10-3
J gene: TRBJ2-1
clone size: .
D gene: TRBD2
CDR3 length: 12
CDR3 protein: CAAGTSANEQFF
CDR3 DNA: TGTGCTGCGGGGACTAGCGCTAATGAGCAGTTCTTC

V gene: TRBV6-5
J gene: TRBJ2-1
clone size: .
D gene: .
CDR3 length: 12
CDR3 protein: CASRESYNEQFF
CDR3 DNA: TGTGCCAGCAGGGAGAGCTACAATGAGCAGTTCTTC

V gene: TRBV5-1
J gene: TRBJ2-2
clone size: .
D gene: .
CDR3 length: 13
CDR3 protein: CASSLTGTGELFF
CDR3 DNA: TGCGCCAGCAGCTTGACAGGGACCGGGGAGCTGTTTTTT

V gene: TRBV5-1
J gene: TRBJ1-5
clone size: .
D gene: .
CDR3 length: 15
CDR3 protein: CASSFSPGASQPQHF
CDR3 DNA: TGCGCCAGCAGCTTTTCTCCGGGGGCTAGTCAGCCCCAGCATTTT

V gene: TRBV29-1
J gene: TRBJ2-5
clone size: .
D gene: .
CDR3 length: 12
CDR3 protein: CSERSGEETQYF
CDR3 DNA: TGCAGCGAGCGCTCGGGGGAAGAGACCCAGTACTTC

V gene: TRBV9
J gene: TRBJ2-3
clone size: .
D gene: .
CDR3 length: 16
CDR3 protein: CASSVWGNAATDTQYF
CDR3 DNA: TGTGCCAGCAGCGTGTGGGGGAACGCAGCGACGGATACGCAGTATTTT

V gene: TRBV30
J gene: TRBJ2-3
clone size: .
D gene: .
CDR3 length: 12
CDR3 protein: CAWRLSGDTQYF
CDR3 DNA: TGTGCCTGGAGACTTAGCGGAGATACGCAGTATTTT

V gene: TRBV11-2
J gene: TRBJ1-1
clone size: once
D gene: .
CDR3 length: 15
CDR3 protein: CASSLFGGMNTEAFF
CDR3 DNA: TGTGCCAGCAGCTTATTTGGGGGGATGAACACTGAAGCTTTCTTT

V gene: TRBV5-1
J gene: TRBJ2-7
clone size: .
D gene: .
CDR3 length: 15
CDR3 protein: CASSFSAEGASEQYF
CDR3 DNA: TGCGCCAGCAGCTTCTCTGCGGAGGGGGCGTCCGAGCAGTACTTC

V gene: TRBV6-6
J gene: TRBJ2-7
clone size: .
D gene: TRBD2
CDR3 length: 15
CDR3 protein: CASRGGTSGTYEQYF
CDR3 DNA: TGTGCCAGCAGGGGAGGGACTAGCGGGACCTACGAGCAGTACTTC

V gene: TRBV30
J gene: TRBJ2-5
clone size: .
D gene: .
CDR3 length: 13
CDR3 protein: CAWSGANQETQYF
CDR3 DNA: TGTGCCTGGAGCGGGGCAAACCAAGAGACCCAGTACTTC

V gene: TRBV10-2
J gene: TRBJ2-7
clone size: .
D gene: .
CDR3 length: 15
CDR3 protein: CASSERKTGSYEQYF
CDR3 DNA: TGCGCCAGCAGTGAGAGAAAAACAGGATCCTACGAGCAGTACTTC

V gene: TRBV6-5
J gene: TRBJ1-1
clone size: .
D gene: TRBD1
CDR3 length: 15
CDR3 protein: CASSYLRTGNTEAFF
CDR3 DNA: TGTGCCAGCAGTTACCTCCGGACAGGGAACACTGAAGCTTTCTTT

V gene: TRBV9
J gene: TRBJ2-2
clone size: .
D gene: .
CDR3 length: 15
CDR3 protein: CASSVLGSNTGELFF
CDR3 DNA: TGTGCCAGCAGCGTTCTCGGGTCGAACACCGGGGAGCTGTTTTTT

V gene: TRBV10-3
J gene: TRBJ1-5
clone size: .
D gene: .
CDR3 length: 14
CDR3 protein: CAISEGLGAQPQHF
CDR3 DNA: TGTGCCATCAGTGAGGGTCTAGGGGCACAGCCCCAGCATTTT

V gene: TRBV5-6
J gene: TRBJ1-2
clone size: .
D gene: .
CDR3 length: 16
CDR3 protein: CASSLGAVGTPYGYTF
CDR3 DNA: TGTGCCAGCAGCTTAGGAGCGGTCGGGACACCTTATGGCTACACCTTC

V gene: TRBV19
J gene: TRBJ2-3
clone size: .
D gene: .
CDR3 length: 13
CDR3 protein: CATTGTVTDTQYF
CDR3 DNA: TGTGCCACCACCGGGACTGTCACAGATACGCAGTATTTT

V gene: TRBV6-5
J gene: TRBJ1-3
clone size: few
D gene: .
CDR3 length: 14
CDR3 protein: CASSIQVSGNTIYF
CDR3 DNA: TGTGCCAGCAGTATACAGGTCTCTGGAAACACCATATATTTT

V gene: TRBV7-8
J gene: TRBJ2-5
clone size: .
D gene: TRBD1
CDR3 length: 16
CDR3 protein: CASSLKRDRVGETQYF
CDR3 DNA: TGTGCCAGCAGCTTAAAGCGGGACAGGGTCGGGGAGACCCAGTACTTC

V gene: TRBV7-8
J gene: TRBJ2-2
clone size: .
D gene: TRBD1
CDR3 length: 16
CDR3 protein: CASSPQTGWNTGELFF
CDR3 DNA: TGTGCCAGCAGCCCTCAGACAGGGTGGAACACCGGGGAGCTGTTTTTT

V gene: TRBV11-3
J gene: TRBJ2-6
clone size: once
D gene: .
CDR3 length: 14
CDR3 protein: CASSLGPGSNVLTF
CDR3 DNA: TGTGCCAGCAGCTTAGGGCCAGGGTCCAACGTCCTGACTTTC

V gene: TRBV7-2
J gene: TRBJ2-1
clone size: once
D gene: .
CDR3 length: 14
CDR3 protein: CASSIGAQINEQFF
CDR3 DNA: TGTGCCAGCAGCATCGGGGCTCAAATCAATGAGCAGTTCTTC

V gene: TRBV7-9
J gene: TRBJ2-3
clone size: few
D gene: .
CDR3 length: 11
CDR3 protein: CASSPTDTQYF
CDR3 DNA: TGTGCCAGCAGCCCTACAGATACGCAGTATTTT

V gene: TRBV7-8
J gene: TRBJ2-1
clone size: .
D gene: .
CDR3 length: 15
CDR3 protein: CASSLRAQTPNEQFF
CDR3 DNA: TGTGCCAGCAGCTTACGGGCCCAGACGCCCAATGAGCAGTTCTTC

V gene: TRBV6-5
J gene: TRBJ2-3
clone size: .
D gene: .
CDR3 length: 15
CDR3 protein: CASSPRDLRTDTQYF
CDR3 DNA: TGTGCCAGCAGTCCCCGGGACCTTCGCACAGATACGCAGTATTTT

V gene: TRBV27
J gene: TRBJ2-7
clone size: .
D gene: .
CDR3 length: 14
CDR3 protein: CASSPEGPPYEQYF
CDR3 DNA: TGTGCCAGCAGCCCAGAGGGTCCGCCCTACGAGCAGTACTTC

V gene: TRBV30
J gene: TRBJ1-1
clone size: .
D gene: .
CDR3 length: 11
CDR3 protein: CAGRENTEAFF
CDR3 DNA: TGTGCTGGGAGAGAGAACACTGAAGCTTTCTTT

V gene: TRBV7-6
J gene: TRBJ2-1
clone size: .
D gene: TRBD1
CDR3 length: 13
CDR3 protein: CASSWDRLGEQFF
CDR3 DNA: TGTGCCAGCAGCTGGGACAGGTTAGGTGAGCAGTTCTTC

V gene: TRBV5-3
J gene: TRBJ2-2
clone size: few
D gene: TRBD2
CDR3 length: 15
CDR3 protein: CARSFYGRGTGELFF
CDR3 DNA: TGTGCCAGAAGCTTTTACGGGAGGGGTACCGGGGAGCTGTTTTTT

V gene: TRBV27
J gene: TRBJ1-2
clone size: .
D gene: .
CDR3 length: 15
CDR3 protein: CASSPSGVSIYGYTF
CDR3 DNA: TGTGCCAGCAGTCCCTCGGGAGTTAGTATCTATGGCTACACCTTC

V gene: TRBV5-1
J gene: TRBJ2-7
clone size: .
D gene: .
CDR3 length: 13
CDR3 protein: CASGTGASYEQYF
CDR3 DNA: TGCGCCAGCGGGACGGGGGCGTCCTACGAGCAGTACTTC

V gene: TRBV5-8
J gene: TRBJ2-1
clone size: .
D gene: .
CDR3 length: 15
CDR3 protein: CASRGRGAVYNEQFF
CDR3 DNA: TGTGCCAGCAGGGGGAGGGGGGCTGTCTACAATGAGCAGTTCTTC

V gene: TRBV6-5
J gene: TRBJ1-1
clone size: .
D gene: .
CDR3 length: 13
CDR3 protein: CASSGGGYTEAFF
CDR3 DNA: TGTGCCAGCAGTGGAGGGGGATACACTGAAGCTTTCTTT

V gene: TRBV5-4
J gene: TRBJ2-7
clone size: .
D gene: TRBD2
CDR3 length: 16
CDR3 protein: CASSLGGVAGAHEQYF
CDR3 DNA: TGTGCCAGCAGCCTGGGGGGGGTAGCGGGAGCCCACGAGCAGTACTTC

V gene: TRBV19
J gene: TRBJ1-2
clone size: .
D gene: .
CDR3 length: 14
CDR3 protein: CASSISLTQYGYTF
CDR3 DNA: TGTGCCAGTAGTATCTCTCTGACGCAGTATGGCTACACCTTC

V gene: TRBV30
J gene: TRBJ1-1
clone size: .
D gene: TRBD1
CDR3 length: 15
CDR3 protein: CAWAPGTGWNTEAFF
CDR3 DNA: TGTGCCTGGGCACCCGGGACAGGATGGAACACTGAAGCTTTCTTT

V gene: TRBV5-1
J gene: TRBJ2-7
clone size: .
D gene: .
CDR3 length: 15
CDR3 protein: CASSEAGRSSYEQYF
CDR3 DNA: TGCGCCAGCAGCGAAGCAGGGAGAAGCTCCTACGAGCAGTACTTC

V gene: TRBV5-1
J gene: TRBJ2-5
clone size: .
D gene: TRBD2
CDR3 length: 17
CDR3 protein: CASSLGPTSAPQETQYF
CDR3 DNA: TGCGCCAGCAGCTTGGGACCCACTAGCGCCCCCCAAGAGACCCAGTACTTC